This TCR beta chain originates from a study of a mutant IDH1 vaccine in newly diagnosed glioma (dated by TCRdb to the early 2020s). For the wider study: The roughly 33 treated patients were approximately 60% male and roughly 40% female, with a mean age of around 40 years. Peripheral blood was drawn at six visits: V03 (baseline), V05, V07, V10, V12 and V13. Prior to enrollment, patients had been given standard therapy consisting of radiotherapy alone, temozolomide alone, or radiochemotherapy with temozolomide, with the combination given to most patients. For exploratory analyses, around 23 treated patients had longitudinal TCRB deep sequencing done wherever samples were available. Overall study outcomes, separate from this receptor: Vaccine-induced immune responses across multiple MHC alleles were detected in around 92% of patients. Pseudoprogression appeared unrelated to alterations in the top peripheral T cell clonotypes detected by TCRB sequencing. Selection of PBMC samples for TCRB deep sequencing was based on availability. It was noted by the authors that analyses of patient blood samples could not be reproduced owing to sample limitations.

Library creation used the immunoSEQ multiplex PCR assay. Rearranged TCR beta chain sequences were amplified with the hsTCRB Kit following the manufacturer's protocol. TCRB libraries were sequenced on an Illumina MiSeq. From the authors' description of their analysis: The kit vendor's proprietary platform handled demultiplexing, trimming and gene mapping. This immuneACCESS table, as held by TCRdb, lists in-frame sequences with V and J called but not all clones. Of the missing ones, under half trace to an unresolved V gene in checked studies; the others have no known cause. V and J calls and clone size are as listed in that table; D and trimming were resolved from the DNA. Here the sample has some 100,000 clones; 83% occur a single time. The ten most abundant clones make up 7% to 9% of the sample. Taken with the paper, the label for time point translates to: baseline, week 1 (first vaccination visit). According to the study, the label for this sample's treatment or condition signals: pre-vaccination baseline after standard-of-care therapy. Newly diagnosed WHO grade 3 or 4 IDH1-mutant astrocytomas showing loss of nuclear ATRX were present in the donors. The samples were drawn from NOA16, a multicentre, single-arm, open-label phase I trial in Germany that tested a mutant IDH1 peptide vaccine in humans for the first time. Visit V03 blood draws served as the baseline sample for immunogenicity testing. Genomic DNA for TCRB sequencing was extracted from EDTA blood using the DNeasy Blood and Tissue Kit.

V is cut back by 4 bases and J by 0 bases, with 1 base in the junction unmatched. The CDR3 starts with the cysteine, ends with the phenylalanine, and has 16 residues. Only the CDR3 portion is preserved as DNA: 48 bases, with reading frame beginning at the first base. For CDR1 and CDR2, the germline V gene lists ENHRY and SYGVKD. On this clone itself: This receptor's antigen is unknown. Nothing much larger sits one base from this clone, and base qualities are not available.

The rearrangement joined TRBV10-3 to TRBJ2-1; 12 central bases correspond to TRBD2. This receptor was taken from a woman in her forties or fifties with glioma. The sequences come from PBMCs, collected from a glioma patient treated with radiotherapy, temozolomide or both. The DNA sequence is TGTGCCATCAGTGCACTAGCGGGGGGCTCCTACAATGAGCAGTTCTTC. Its protein reads: CAISALAGGSYNEQFF.